The 21 T cell receptor beta chains given below trace back to one sample, sequenced in a study of identical twins (dated by TCRdb to 2015 to 2016). Libraries were made using 5' RACE. These reads were obtained on an Illumina HiSeq 2000. The public reads were run again by TCRdb, first through fastp at Q25 and then through MiXCR, and only productive beta chains were kept. Rows merge per CDR3 protein into single entries with the most common DNA and genes. This sample has 300,000 to 400,000 distinct CDR3 sequences in its table, and around 9.7% of those were observed once. The ten largest clones represent 8% to 9.5% of the sample. The material sequenced was naive T cells sorted from blood. The cell subset or site label here, explained by the study, means: cells isolated with a human naive T-cell isolation kit. The receptors originated from a woman aged 45-65 years in good health.

The J gene is TRBJ1-3, the V gene TRBV20-1; D ambiguous. This CDR3 is 13 amino acids long. The germline V and J ends were trimmed by 3 bases and 2 bases, with 8 bases remaining between them. The germline gives CDR1 DFQATT, CDR2 SNEGSKA (reference sequence). CDR3 bases: TGCAGTGCTAGTAAGGGTGCTGGAAACACCATATATTTT. As protein: CSASKGAGNTIYF.

This clonotype was observed at least ten times. This chain connects TRBV28 to TRBJ2-5; 7 positions match TRBD1. The CDR3 spans 15 residues. With V trimmed by 2 bases and J by 2 bases, 5 bases remained unmatched. CDR1 is MDHEN, CDR2 SYDVKM, per germline. CDR3 residues: CASSLPTGQQETQYF. As DNA, the CDR3 is TGTGCCAGCAGTTTACCCACGGGACAGCAAGAGACCCAGTACTTC.

Many counts were recorded for this clonotype. This chain connects TRBV5-1 to TRBJ2-7, with 11 bases fitting TRBD2. This CDR3 is 15 amino acids long. Germline V CDR1 and CDR2: SGHRS, YFSETQ. J lost 2 bases, V lost 5 bases, and 6 bases had no gene match. The CDR3 spells CASRFGTSGPYEQYF. CDR3 DNA sequence: TGCGCCAGCAGATTCGGGACTAGCGGCCCCTACGAGCAGTACTTC.

This chain joins TRBV6-6 and TRBJ1-3, with TRBD1 matching 11 bases. The length of the CDR3 is 16 residues. Germline-derived CDR1 and CDR2 are MNHNY and SVGAGI (reference sequence). Trimming cost V 7 bases and J 9 bases; bases outside gene matches: 14. CDR3 nucleotides: TGTGCCAGCAATTTACCGGGACAGGGGGTCTCTAGCACCATATATTTT. It translates to CASNLPGQGVSSTIYF.

The CDR3, as DNA: TGTGCCAGCTCACCACTAAGGGGGCAAGAGACCCAGTACTTC. As protein: CASSPLRGQETQYF. J is TRBJ2-5 and V is TRBV18; D possibly corresponds to TRBD1 (6 bases). This CDR3 has 14 amino acids. Germline assignment: CDR1 KGHSH and CDR2 LQKENI. Trimming pared 1 base from V and 2 bases from J, leaving 8 bases between.

This clonotype was seen a few times. The chain joins TRBV24-1 to TRBJ2-1; D unclear. Germline V CDR1 and CDR2: KGHDR, SFDVKD. Trimming pared 8 bases from V and 13 bases from J, leaving 11 bases between. The CDR3 is made up of 10 amino acids. CDR3 amino acids: CATTGRRQFF. DNA of the CDR3: TGTGCCACCACCGGTAGAAGACAGTTCTTC.

This clonotype was recorded a few times. The V call is TRBV2, the J call TRBJ2-1, with TRBD2 matching 12 bases. CDR3 length: 16 residues. V lost 8 bases, J lost 5 bases, and 10 bases stayed unmatched. Germline values: CDR1 SNHLY, CDR2 FYNNEI. In DNA, the CDR3 is TGTGCCAGCCGTACTGGACTAGCGGGAATTCACAATGAGCAGTTCTTC. Its protein product is CASRTGLAGIHNEQFF.

The genes are TRBV6-6 and TRBJ1-1; D is perhaps TRBD1 (5 bases). Germline lookup yields CDR1 MNHNY and CDR2 SVGAGI (reference sequence). The CDR3 is 14 residues long. V gave up 2 bases and J gave up 10 bases, with 17 bases separating them. The CDR3 loop is CASSYPTGTEGAFF. The CDR3 region has the DNA TGTGCCAGCAGTTACCCGACCGGGACTGAGGGAGCTTTCTTT.

J is TRBJ2-7 and V is TRBV20-1, with TRBD1 as a possible D gene (5 bases). The CDR3 length is 12 residues. Germline lookup yields CDR1 DFQATT and CDR2 SNEGSKA (reference sequence). Trimming left V 8 bases short and J 5 bases short, with 16 bases between. The CDR3 nucleotides read TGCAGTTCCGAAGGGGCGAGGAACGAGCAGTACTTC. This translates into CSSEGARNEQYF.

The genes are TRBV18 and TRBJ2-2, with D unresolved. The CDR3 is 13 amino acids. The germline V and J ends were trimmed by 2 bases and 6 bases, with 7 bases remaining between them. The V gene's germline CDR1 is KGHSH and CDR2 LQKENI. CDR3 region: CASSPSRPGELFF. The DNA of the CDR3 is TGTGCCAGCTCACCATCCAGACCCGGGGAGCTGTTTTTT.

The chain carries TRBV4-1 and TRBJ1-2, with D unresolved. V lost 1 base and J 8 bases, leaving 11 bases between the germline ends. Germline-derived CDR1 and CDR2 are MGHRA and YSYEKL. This CDR3 is built from 13 residues. The CDR3 nucleotides are TGCGCCAGCAGCCAAGGCCGTGGCGGAGGCTACACCTTC. As protein: CASSQGRGGGYTF.

This clonotype was seen at least ten times. The chain combines TRBV24-1 with TRBJ2-2, with 8 bases matching TRBD2. This CDR3 comprises 17 residues. Germline lookup yields CDR1 KGHDR and CDR2 SFDVKD. The ends lost 0 bases at V and 2 bases at J; junction bases unmatched: 4. CDR3 sequence: CATSDLIAGGNTGELFF. CDR3 DNA sequence: TGTGCCACCAGTGATTTGATTGCGGGAGGTAACACCGGGGAGCTGTTTTTT.

This clonotype was observed a handful of times. The J gene is TRBJ1-6, the V gene TRBV12-3 or TRBV12-4, with D maybe TRBD1 (6 bases). The ends were cut back, 4 bases at V and 10 bases at J, with 11 bases in the middle. The CDR3 totals 13 residues. For the CDR3, the DNA is TGTGCCAGCAGTTCGACAGGTCGGTCACCCCTCCACTTT. Translation: CASSSTGRSPLHF.

This clonotype was seen a handful of times. This chain links TRBV12-3 or TRBV12-4 with TRBJ2-7; D is ambiguous. V dropped 7 bases and J dropped 4 bases, with 11 bases sitting between them. The CDR3 runs 12 residues. CDR3 sequence: CASKADLYEQYF. Here the CDR3 DNA reads TGTGCCAGCAAGGCGGATTTATACGAGCAGTACTTC.

This clonotype was seen repeatedly, ten times or more. The chain has TRBV3-1 and TRBJ2-5, with D possibly TRBD2 on 6 matching bases. From germline, CDR1 is LGHDT and CDR2 YNNKEL (reference sequence). There are 12 residues in the CDR3. With 6 bases removed from V and 1 base from J, the gap between germline ends came to 6 bases. This chain's CDR3 is CASRGGQETQYF. The DNA of the CDR3 is TGTGCCAGCAGGGGAGGCCAAGAGACCCAGTACTTC.

This clonotype has more than one count but fewer than ten. The CDR3 loop is CASSLGLLGEAFF. CDR3 nucleotides: TGTGCCAGCAGCTTGGGACTATTGGGTGAAGCTTTCTTT. The rearrangement links TRBV7-9 to TRBJ1-1; tentative D call: TRBD1 (5 bases). The V gene lost 3 bases and the J gene lost 7 bases, with 12 bases spanning the gap. The CDR3 sequence is 13 residues long. From germline, CDR1 is SEHNR and CDR2 FQNEAQ (reference sequence).

V is TRBV15 and J is TRBJ2-1, with no clear D. Looked up from germline, CDR1 is LNHNV and CDR2 is YYDKDF (reference sequence). Trimming removed 3 bases from V and 0 bases from J, with 15 bases in between. This CDR3 contains 17 residues. CDR3 DNA sequence: TGTGCCACCAGCAGCCGGGCCCCCTTCGGCTCCTACAATGAGCAGTTCTTC. It yields the protein CATSSRAPFGSYNEQFF.

This clonotype was detected many times. The chain uses TRBV21-1 and TRBJ1-1; the table names TRBD1, a call not compared with the DNA. TRBV21-1 is a recognized pseudogene. The CDR3 loop spans 16 amino acids. The CDR3 DNA reads TGTGCCAGCAGCAAAGATGAGGGACAAGGGACCTCAGAAGCTTTCTTT. This codes for CASSKDEGQGTSEAFF.

V is TRBV15 and J is TRBJ1-5, with D possibly TRBD1 on 5 matching bases. Between the trimmed V and J ends, which lost 4 bases and 3 bases, there was a span of 10 bases. CDR3 size: 14 residues. Germline V gives CDR1 LNHNV, CDR2 YYDKDF (reference sequence). The CDR3 DNA follows: TGTGCCACCAGCATGCCGGGGCTCAATCAGCCCCAGCATTTT. Translating it yields CATSMPGLNQPQHF.

The V gene is TRBV29-1, the J gene TRBJ1-4; D is uncertain. The V gene's germline CDR1 is SQVTM and CDR2 ANQGSEA. The V gene lost 4 bases and the J gene lost 5 bases, with 8 bases spanning the gap. The CDR3 has 12 residues. CDR3 coding DNA: TGCAGCGTTGGCGCCCAGAATGAAAAACTGTTTTTT. The encoded protein is CSVGAQNEKLFF.

The chain uses TRBV28 and TRBJ1-1; possible D gene TRBD1, 6 bases. Deletions cut 4 bases from V and 0 bases from J, with 9 bases between. The CDR3 extends over 14 amino acids. Germline V gene sequence: CDR1 MDHEN, CDR2 SYDVKM. The CDR3 DNA reads TGTGCCAGCAGTTCTTGGGGGCTGAACACTGAAGCTTTCTTT. This encodes CASSSWGLNTEAFF.